These T cell receptor beta chains were read from a single sample in a study of blood T cell repertoires in COVID-19. This table comes from immunoSEQ multiplex PCR, and its TCRdb copy is limited to in-frame clones, with some not included. The sample has fewer than 300,000 clones; roughly 90% are singletons. Input material: peripheral blood. The source of these receptors is a man in his late teens or twenties with active or convalescent COVID-19. Both conserved end residues are part of each CDR3. D genes are given only for firm matches. Expanded clones get a size class; other rows say once, few or many, or leave the size out.

D gene	J gene	clone size	V gene	CDR3 DNA	CDR3 protein
-	TRBJ2-3	once	TRBV15	TGTGCCACCAGCAGACAAGATACGCAGTATTTT	CATSRQDTQYF
-	TRBJ2-2	-	TRBV7-9	TGTGCCAGCAGCCAGACTAAGGACACCGGGGAGCTGTTTTTT	CASSQTKDTGELFF
TRBD2	TRBJ2-1	-	TRBV4-1	TGCGCCAGCAGGGGCCCCGCTAGCGGGGACAATGAGCAGTTCTTC	CASRGPASGDNEQFF
TRBD2	TRBJ2-5	-	TRBV20-1	TGCAGTGCTAGTCCTGCGGGGGGACAAGAGACCCAGTACTTC	CSASPAGGQETQYF
-	TRBJ2-7	-	TRBV7-2	TGTGCCAGCAGCTTGACTAAACGGGAGCAGTACTTC	CASSLTKREQYF
-	TRBJ2-2	-	TRBV5-1	TGCGCCAGCAGCTTCCGACAGTTTGATGCGAACACCGGGGAGCTGTTTTTT	CASSFRQFDANTGELFF
-	TRBJ1-1	-	TRBV7-9	TGTGCCACTAGCCCTGTAACTACTGAAGCTTTCTTT	CATSPVTTEAFF
TRBD1	TRBJ2-7	once	TRBV19	TGTGCCAGTAGTAGGGACAGCGCCTACGAGCAGTACTTC	CASSRDSAYEQYF
TRBD1	TRBJ2-7	-	TRBV6-5	TGTGCCAGCAGAAAAAGGGACAGGACCTACGAGCAGTACTTC	CASRKRDRTYEQYF
-	TRBJ1-5	-	TRBV19	TGTGCCAGTAGTCCCCGCGGTGCTGGGGGCGTCAATCAGCCCCAGCATTTT	CASSPRGAGGVNQPQHF
-	TRBJ1-1	-	TRBV10-1	TGCGCCACCCAGGAAGATTCCAAGAACACTGAAGCTTTCTTT	CATQEDSKNTEAFF
TRBD1	TRBJ1-4	-	TRBV4-1	TGCGCCAGCAGCTCAGGACAGGGGGGCGAAAAACTGTTTTTT	CASSSGQGGEKLFF
TRBD1	TRBJ2-7	-	TRBV9	TGTGCCAGCAGCCCGACAGGGGCGTCCTCCTACGAGCAGTACTTC	CASSPTGASSYEQYF
-	TRBJ1-3	-	TRBV10-3	TGTGCCATCAGTGAGTATATGGCAGGGAACTCTGGAAACACCATATATTTT	CAISEYMAGNSGNTIYF
TRBD1	TRBJ1-6	few	TRBV19	TGTGCCAGTAGTGAACAGGGGAGTGTTGTCCACTTT	CASSEQGSVVHF
TRBD1	TRBJ1-2	once	TRBV6-5	TGTGCCAGTCGTTCCCCGACAGGGCTACGTGGCTACACCTTC	CASRSPTGLRGYTF
-	TRBJ1-5	-	TRBV7-9	TGTGCCAGCAGCCACTCGGGGTTTTACGGCAATCAGCCCCAGCATTTT	CASSHSGFYGNQPQHF
-	TRBJ1-1	-	TRBV21-1	TGTGCCAGCAGGACCGGTTCTGCGGGCACTGAAGCTTTCTTT	CASRTGSAGTEAFF
-	TRBJ1-3	-	TRBV5-6	TGTGCCAGCAGGCAAGGGCAGCAGGGGCCGAACTCTGGAAACACCATATATTTT	CASRQGQQGPNSGNTIYF
-	TRBJ2-5	-	TRBV25-1	TGTGCCAGCAGCCTCACCTCCGAGGACATAGCAGAGACCCAGTACTTC	CASSLTSEDIAETQYF
-	TRBJ2-5	-	TRBV3-1/TRBV3-2	TGTGCCAGCAGCCCCGGGCGGGTGGTATTTACCCAGTACTTC	CASSPGRVVFTQYF
-	TRBJ2-2	-	TRBV7-9	TGTGCCAGCAGCCAGGGATCTAGGCGTTACACCGGGGAGCTGTTTTTT	CASSQGSRRYTGELFF
TRBD1	TRBJ2-5	-	TRBV6-1	TGTGCCAGCAGTGAAGCGACAGGGTCAGTAGAGACCCAGTACTTC	CASSEATGSVETQYF
-	TRBJ2-2	-	TRBV13	TGTGCCAGCAGCTTAATTAGGGGCTTCGGGGAGCTGTTTTTT	CASSLIRGFGELFF
-	TRBJ2-1	-	TRBV19	TGTGCCAGTAGTACCAGCGGCTACAATGAGCAGTTCTTC	CASSTSGYNEQFF
TRBD2	TRBJ2-5	once	TRBV27	TGTGCCAGCAGTCCTCCCCCGACCCTAGCGGGGGGGCGTGGCCAGTACTTC	CASSPPPTLAGGRGQYF
TRBD1	TRBJ1-1	-	TRBV14	TGTGCCAGCAGCCACCGAAGGTGGGTCAGCGAGGGGGCGGCTGAAGCTTTCTTT	CASSHRRWVSEGAAEAFF
-	TRBJ1-5	-	TRBV7-8	TGTGCCAGCAGTCCGGAGGTAAGGGGCAATCAGCCCCAGCATTTT	CASSPEVRGNQPQHF
TRBD2	TRBJ2-3	-	TRBV7-8	TGTGCCAGCAGCTCGAGAGGGACTACCACAGATACGCAGTATTTT	CASSSRGTTTDTQYF
-	TRBJ1-2	-	TRBV19	TGTGCCAGTAGTATCGGACAGCCGGTATATGGCTACACCTTC	CASSIGQPVYGYTF
TRBD1	TRBJ1-5	-	TRBV5-5	TGTGCCAGCAGCTTGGGAGGACAGGGCAGTCAGCCCCAGCATTTT	CASSLGGQGSQPQHF
-	TRBJ2-5	-	TRBV21-1	TGTGCCAGCAGCAAATTGGAGACAGGGGCGGCCCAGTACTTC	CASSKLETGAAQYF
TRBD1	TRBJ2-7	-	TRBV7-2	TGTGCCAGCATCCACGTTCCGGGACAGGGGTGGAACGAGCAGTACTTC	CASIHVPGQGWNEQYF
TRBD2	TRBJ2-5	-	TRBV11-2	TGTGCCAGCAGCTTAAACAGAGCGGGGGGGCACGAGACCCAGTACTTC	CASSLNRAGGHETQYF
-	TRBJ1-2	-	TRBV11-2	TGTGCCAGCAGCTTAGCGGTCCCCCCTGGGAGGCCCCCCGGGGGTGGCTACACCTTC	CASSLAVPPGRPPGGGYTF
-	TRBJ2-7	many	TRBV4-1	TGCGCCAGCAGCCAATTTTACGGGATAATCAGCTCCTACGAGCAGTACTTC	CASSQFYGIISSYEQYF
TRBD2	TRBJ2-1	-	TRBV29-1	TGCAGCGCCGGATGGGGGACTAGGACCCGTGAGCAGTTCTTC	CSAGWGTRTREQFF
TRBD2	TRBJ2-3	-	TRBV28	TGTGCCAGCAGTTTACCCACTAGCGGGGGGGACACAGATACGCAGTATTTT	CASSLPTSGGDTDTQYF
TRBD1	TRBJ2-3	few	TRBV18	TGTGCCAGCTTGAGGGACAGAGCCACAGATACGCAGTATTTT	CASLRDRATDTQYF
-	TRBJ1-1	-	TRBV16	TGTGCCAGCAGCCAATCTCCGGGACACGCGAACACTGAAGCTTTCTTT	CASSQSPGHANTEAFF
TRBD2	TRBJ2-3	once	TRBV6-5	TGTGCCAGCAGTTACGGAGCGGGGGGGCGCGCAGATACGCAGTATTTT	CASSYGAGGRADTQYF